The T cell receptor (delta chain) under discussion was sequenced for a study of γδ T cells in repeated Plasmodium falciparum infection. At the level of the study: Donors were malaria-exposed Malian children or age- and gender-matched Australian children. Four controlled malaria infections with P. falciparum NF54 spanned 500 to 650 days. Malian repertoires were sampled cross-sectionally without transmission and longitudinally through febrile malaria.

Bulk repertoires came from Vgamma9/Vdelta2+ or Vdelta2-negative gammadelta T cells flow-sorted from PBMC. Findings and caveats of the study: Compared with Australian children, Malian Vdelta2-negative repertoires seemed more clonal, less diverse, less shared.

CDR3 length: 19 amino acids. Germline lookup yields CDR1 TSWWSYY and CDR2 QGS. This clone has ten or more counts. Its matching antigen is unknown. TCRdb has a much larger clone's protein, which differs at residue 18 from the translation of this DNA, likely because of a read error; what is shown is the protein translated from the DNA. TCRdb processed the multiplex PCR reads again with the CATT caller. The sample records some 51,000 delta-chain clones, approximately 2% being singletons. The sequence derives from a pool of human donors (malaria-infected and uninfected, not separated). The sample consisted of gamma-delta T cells from blood. The V gene call reads TRDV1; no J gene was called; the DNA was not used to check the table's D call, TRDD3. The CDR3 bases are TGTGCTCTTGGGGAACACATCTACGTGAGGTGGGGGAGAGTCGATAAACTCACCTTT. It yields the protein CALGEHIYVRWGRVDKLTF.